These 10 T cell receptor beta chains came from one sample sequenced in a study of shared clonotypes between healthy human individuals. Measured with immunoSEQ multiplex PCR; TCRdb has only the in-frame clones, and not every one. The data hold roughly 650,000 clones, with approximately 97% observed a single time. The sample comprised naive CD4+ T cells sorted from blood. Subset of the sample: CD45RA+ positively selected. These receptors all stem from a woman aged 25 to 39 in good health.

This clone was detected only once. The chain has TRBV11-3 and TRBJ2-2, with 10 bases that match TRBD1. V shed 3 bases and J 4 bases; nucleotides not matched to a gene: 8. Germline-derived CDR1 and CDR2 are SGHNT and YENEEA. The length of the CDR3 is 17 residues. The CDR3 DNA reads as TGTGCCAGCAGCTTTTCTCTGGGACAGGGGCCCACCGGGGAGCTGTTTTTT. Its translation is CASSFSLGQGPTGELFF.

J is TRBJ1-4 and V is TRBV11-1, with no clear D. The CDR3 extends over 16 amino acids. Deletions cut 5 bases from V and 0 bases from J, with 13 bases between. CDR1 and CDR2 from the germline V gene are SGHAT and FQDESV (reference sequence). CDR3 nucleotide sequence: TGTGCCAGCAGCAAGGACGGACCTGCAACTAATGAAAAACTGTTTTTT. Protein product: CASSKDGPATNEKLFF. The full variable domain, rest sourced from reference TRBV11-1 and TRBJ1-4, is EAEVAQSPRYKITEKSQAVAFWCDPISGHATLYWYRQILGQGPELLVQFQDESVVDDSQLPKDRFSAERLKGVDSTLKIQPAELGDSAMYLCASSKDGPATNEKLFFGSGTQLSVL.

In this sample, this clone turned up once. This chain connects TRBV28 to TRBJ2-5, with 8 bases lining up with TRBD1. CDR3 length: 15 amino acids. With V trimmed by 6 bases and J by 1 base, 7 bases remained unmatched. From germline, CDR1 is MDHEN and CDR2 SYDVKM. CDR3 coding DNA: TGTGCCAGCAGCCCAGACAGGGGTCTCCAAGAGACCCAGTACTTC. This sequence encodes CASSPDRGLQETQYF.

The sample holds a few counts of this clone. This rearrangement joins TRBV28 to TRBJ1-5; the D is unclear. Trimming removed 4 bases from V and 4 bases from J, with 11 bases in between. CDR1 and CDR2 from the germline V gene are MDHEN and SYDVKM. CDR3 size: 14 residues. The CDR3 spells CASSSASRNQPQHF. The DNA of the CDR3 is TGTGCCAGCAGTTCCGCTTCGCGAAATCAGCCCCAGCATTTT.

The J gene is TRBJ2-3, the V gene TRBV19; TRBD2 matches 8 bases. This CDR3 comprises 15 residues. The J segment lost 0 bases and the V segment lost 3 bases, leaving 2 bases of the junction unmatched. Germline CDR1 and CDR2: LNHDA and SQIVND (reference sequence). The CDR3 DNA reads TGTGCCAGTAGTATGACGGGAGGGAGCACAGATACGCAGTATTTT. This gives the protein CASSMTGGSTDTQYF.

This clone was seen just once. This chain links TRBV5-6 with TRBJ2-1; D remains ambiguous. The CDR3 runs 15 residues. The V and J ends lost 5 bases and 0 bases respectively, with 12 bases between them. CDR1 SGHDT and CDR2 YYEEEE come from the germline V gene. The CDR3 DNA is TGTGCCAGCAGGGTCGTGGAGAGCTCCTACAATGAGCAGTTCTTC. Translating gives CASRVVESSYNEQFF.

This chain links TRBV28 with TRBJ2-1, with 9 positions matching TRBD2. CDR1 is MDHEN, CDR2 SYDVKM, per germline. The CDR3 runs 14 residues. V shed 8 bases, J shed 2 bases, and the junction held 4 bases outside the gene matches. CDR3 coding DNA: TGTGCCAGCTATCCTAGCGGGACCTACAATGAGCAGTTCTTC. Amino acids: CASYPSGTYNEQFF.

This clone was detected once. This chain uses TRBV21-1 with TRBJ2-7; the table names TRBD2, a call not compared with the DNA. TRBV21-1 is classified as a pseudogene. This CDR3 is 18 amino acids long. CDR3 loop: CASSLEQVIAGGEYEQYF. CDR3 bases: TGTGCCAGCAGCCTGGAACAGGTCATAGCGGGAGGTGAGTACGAGCAGTACTTC.

V usage is TRBV7-9 and J usage is TRBJ2-2; 7 bases align to TRBD1. Per the germline V gene, CDR1 is SEHNR and CDR2 is FQNEAQ (reference sequence). The CDR3 is made up of 16 amino acids. V was pared by 2 bases and J by 5 bases, with 8 bases of the junction left unmatched. CDR3 loop: CASSLYGSGGTGELFF. DNA of the CDR3: TGTGCCAGCAGCTTATATGGGTCAGGGGGAACCGGGGAGCTGTTTTTT.

The V call is TRBV11-2, the J call TRBJ2-5, with D possibly matching TRBD2 (6 bases). Germline V gene data show CDR1 as SGHAT and CDR2 as FQNNGV. V lost 5 bases and J 3 bases, leaving 19 bases between the germline ends. This CDR3 is built from 16 residues. In nucleotides, the CDR3 is TGTGCCAGCAGCCGCCCCCGGAGACTAGATAAAGAGACCCAGTACTTC. The encoded protein is CASSRPRRLDKETQYF.